Presented here are 32 T cell receptor beta chains from one specimen sequenced in a study of regulatory dendritic cells for organ transplantation (dated by TCRdb to the late 2010s). Library construction relied on the immunoSEQ multiplex PCR assay. TCRdb obtained this table from immuneACCESS and retained in-frame rearrangements with V and J assigned. These tables miss some clones; where compared with another copy, unresolved V genes account for less than half of the shortfall, and the remainder is unexplained. This sample holds under 30,000 clones; roughly 79% were observed only once. The ten top clones hold 2.2% of the sample. Sequenced input: memory CD4+ T cells from blood. In light of the paper, this sample's cell subset or site label describes: CD45RO+ memory T cells. These receptors came from a human donor in good health.

The rearrangement joins TRBV7-2 to TRBJ1-5; TRBD1 might be the D (5 bases). CDR3 length: 12 residues. Germline-derived CDR1 and CDR2 are SGHTA and FQGNSA. The V gene lost 4 bases and the J gene lost 7 bases, with 8 bases spanning the gap. The CDR3 spells CASSSRGQPQHF. The CDR3 DNA follows: TGTGCCAGCAGCTCCCGGGGCCAGCCCCAGCATTTT.

CDR3 sequence (DNA): TGTGCCAGCACCTACGGACAGGGTAGAGGTTCACCCCTCCACTTT. It specifies CASTYGQGRGSPLHF. The rearrangement uses TRBV2 and TRBJ1-6, with 8 bases fitting TRBD1. The germline gives CDR1 SNHLY, CDR2 FYNNEI. The trim removed 7 bases at V and 9 bases at J, leaving 11 bases unmatched. The CDR3 has 15 amino acids.

This clone was detected only a few times. The chain joins TRBV18 to TRBJ1-1; 9 bases align to TRBD1. The ends lost 4 bases at V and 3 bases at J; junction bases unmatched: 3. CDR3 length: 14 residues. In germline, CDR1 is KGHSH, CDR2 LQKENI. The CDR3, as DNA: TGTGCCAGCTCACAAACAGGGGGCCACACTGAAGCTTTCTTT. Amino acids: CASSQTGGHTEAFF.

The genes are TRBV28 and TRBJ2-7, with 8 bases aligning to TRBD2. Trimming at V came to 9 bases and at J to 0 bases, leaving 10 bases not matched to a gene. Germline V gene data show CDR1 as MDHEN and CDR2 as SYDVKM. This CDR3 is built from 15 residues. This chain's CDR3 is CASSGSGISSYEQYF. For the CDR3, the DNA is TGTGCCAGTTCGGGTAGCGGGATAAGCTCCTACGAGCAGTACTTC.

The chain couples TRBV30 to TRBJ2-5, with D maybe TRBD2 (5 bases). Trimming took off 0 bases at V and 6 bases at J, with 11 bases between the two ends. The CDR3 has 13 residues. The germline V gene encodes CDR1 GTSNPN and CDR2 SVGIG (reference sequence). CDR3 in DNA: TGTGCCTGGAGTGTACTTGAGCGGAAGACCCAGTACTTC. It specifies CAWSVLERKTQYF.

J is TRBJ2-7 and V is TRBV7-9; D is unclear. In germline, CDR1 is SEHNR, CDR2 FQNEAQ (reference sequence). The CDR3 has 16 residues. V lost 5 bases to trimming and J lost 6 bases, with 23 bases between them. The CDR3 DNA follows: TGTGCCAGCAGCCCCCCCGAGGCAGGTTGGGGTCGCGAGCAGTACTTC. Its translation is CASSPPEAGWGREQYF.

V gene TRBV18 combines with J gene TRBJ1-1; 10 bases are a match to TRBD1. The ends lost 4 bases at V and 5 bases at J; junction bases unmatched: 13. The germline V gene has CDR1 KGHSH and CDR2 LQKENI. The CDR3 runs 17 residues. The CDR3 coding sequence is TGTGCCAGCTCACTTCAGTCTGCCGGGACAGGGGTAACTGAAGCTTTCTTT. It translates to CASSLQSAGTGVTEAFF.

The CDR3 DNA is TGTGCCAGCAGCAAAAGCGGGACAGTATATGGCTACACCTTC. This encodes CASSKSGTVYGYTF. This chain links TRBV7-8 with TRBJ1-2; 7 nucleotides match TRBD1. V lost 5 bases and J lost 5; bases outside the gene matches: 8. The V gene's germline CDR1 is SGHVS and CDR2 FQNEAQ. This CDR3 comprises 14 residues.

This clone was recorded once. This rearrangement joins TRBV2 to TRBJ1-4; D not certain. The CDR3 is 13 residues long. In germline, CDR1 is SNHLY, CDR2 FYNNEI. V was cut by 1 base and J by 13 bases, with 13 bases left in between. The DNA of the CDR3 is TGTGCCAGCAGTGAAGTAGGATGGGGATTACTGTTTTTT. Translating gives CASSEVGWGLLFF.

The chain links TRBV7-2 to TRBJ2-2; possibly TRBD2 for D (6 bases). Germline CDR1 SGHTA, CDR2 FQGNSA. This CDR3 spans 17 amino acids. Trimming shortened V by 4 bases and J by 7 bases, and 22 bases separated the two germline ends. CDR3: CASSYPYGGGGIGELFF. CDR3 DNA sequence: TGTGCCAGCAGCTACCCCTACGGGGGAGGAGGGATCGGGGAGCTGTTTTTT.

The rearrangement joins TRBV4-1 to TRBJ2-7; TRBD2 is a possible D gene (6 bases). The CDR3 is made up of 15 amino acids. Germline loops: CDR1 MGHRA, CDR2 YSYEKL. The V gene lost 4 bases and the J gene lost 3 bases, with 16 bases spanning the gap. The CDR3: CASSRLPGLDYEQYF. Written as DNA, the CDR3 is TGCGCCAGCAGCCGTCTGCCGGGACTGGACTACGAGCAGTACTTC.

The rearrangement uses TRBV19 and TRBJ2-3, with a possible D match to TRBD1 (6 bases). This CDR3 region has 13 residues. V shed 3 bases and J shed 3 bases, with 7 bases lying between them. Germline-derived CDR1 and CDR2 are LNHDA and SQIVND (reference sequence). CDR3 sequence: CASSMTGTDTQYF. The CDR3 nucleotides are TGTGCCAGTAGTATGACAGGTACAGATACGCAGTATTTT.

DNA of the CDR3: TGTGCCAGCAGTGAATTCGGGACTAGCGACTACAATGAGCAGTTCTTC. Its protein product is CASSEFGTSDYNEQFF. This sequence joins TRBV6-4 and TRBJ2-1, with 10 bases lining up with TRBD2. Germline V gives CDR1 MRHNA, CDR2 SNTAGT. The CDR3 spans 16 residues. The ends lost 3 bases at V and 3 bases at J; junction bases unmatched: 5.

The chain couples TRBV7-9 to TRBJ1-5, with a tentative D call TRBD1 (5 bases). The germline CDR1 and CDR2 sequences are SEHNR and FQNEAQ (reference sequence). Trimming removed 5 bases at V and 7 bases at J, with 18 bases between. The CDR3 runs to 15 residues. The CDR3 here is CASSRGLGGAQPQHF. CDR3 bases: TGTGCCAGCAGCCGCGGACTTGGCGGGGCCCAGCCCCAGCATTTT.

As regards this clone: The CDR3 does not close with the conserved phenylalanine or tryptophan, likely indicating a read error. The DNA is left out, because the CDR3 cannot be placed on it with certainty; the CDR3 is given as TCRdb lists it. The CDR3 is CASSLRTGAG. The chain uses TRBV11-2 and TRBJ1-4; TRBD1, the table's D call, was not compared with the DNA. The CDR3 spans 10 amino acids, including both terminal residues. Germline V gene lookup returns CDR1 SGHAT and CDR2 FQNNGV.

This clone came up a few times. The chain recombines TRBV2 with TRBJ1-2, with TRBD1 identical over 10 bases. The CDR3 length is 14 residues. The junction had 6 bases not matched to a gene; V was cut back by 5 bases and J by 6 bases. Germline V gene sequence: CDR1 SNHLY, CDR2 FYNNEI. The CDR3 nucleotides are TGTGCCAGCAGTTGGGACAGGGGAGGAGATGGCTACACCTTC. Translating gives CASSWDRGGDGYTF.

The rearrangement joins TRBV19 to TRBJ2-7; D is perhaps TRBD1 (6 bases). In germline, CDR1 is LNHDA, CDR2 SQIVND (reference sequence). Trimming removed 7 bases at V and 1 base at J, with 14 bases between. This CDR3 is built from 14 residues. The CDR3: CASTTGLGSYEQYF. The DNA for the CDR3 is TGTGCCAGTACTACAGGGTTGGGATCCTACGAGCAGTACTTC.

This chain connects TRBV11-2 to TRBJ2-7; D ambiguous. The V and J ends lost 1 base and 4 bases respectively, with 11 bases between them. CDR3 length: 14 residues. Germline lookup yields CDR1 SGHAT and CDR2 FQNNGV. As DNA, the CDR3 is TGTGCCAGCAGCTTAGTCCAGGAGTCTTACGAGCAGTACTTC. It is translated as CASSLVQESYEQYF.

The CDR3 spells CASSGGPGVPGELFF. The CDR3 DNA reads TGCGCCAGCAGTGGAGGGCCCGGGGTTCCCGGGGAGCTGTTTTTT. V gene TRBV10-1 combines with J gene TRBJ2-2; TRBD2 might be the D (5 bases). CDR1 WNHNN and CDR2 SYGVQD come from the germline V gene (reference sequence). With 4 bases removed from V and 6 bases from J, the gap between germline ends came to 15 bases. This CDR3 is built from 15 residues.

The V gene is TRBV7-3, the J gene TRBJ2-3, with TRBD2 matching 7 bases. In germline, CDR1 is SGHTA, CDR2 FQGTGA. The V segment lost 1 base and the J segment 7 bases; nucleotides outside the gene matches: 8. This CDR3 has 15 amino acids. The CDR3 DNA is TGTGCCAGCAGCTTAAATGCGGGAGAGGGATATACGCAGTATTTT. Residues: CASSLNAGEGYTQYF.

The V gene is TRBV19, the J gene TRBJ1-6; TRBD1 matches at 8 bases. This CDR3 spans 17 amino acids. V lost 8 bases, J lost 6 bases, and 15 bases stayed unmatched. The germline V gene has CDR1 LNHDA and CDR2 SQIVND (reference sequence). The CDR3 DNA reads as TGTGCCAGTCAACGCCTCGGGACAGGAAGGAGTAATTCACCCCTCCACTTT. Its translation is CASQRLGTGRSNSPLHF. The full variable domain, rest sourced from reference TRBV19 and TRBJ1-6, is DGGITQSPKYLFRKEGQNVTLSCEQNLNHDAMYWYRQDPGQGLRLIYYSQIVNDFQKGDIAEGYSVSREKKESFPLTVTSAQKNPTAFYLCASQRLGTGRSNSPLHFGNGTRLTVT.

V is TRBV4-3 and J is TRBJ1-1; D call uncertain. From germline, CDR1 is LGHNA and CDR2 YSLEER. CDR3 size: 14 residues. Trimming cost V 0 bases and J 5 bases, with 10 bases left between them. CDR3 sequence: CASSQERGFTEAFF. The CDR3 region has the DNA TGCGCCAGCAGCCAAGAGCGCGGTTTTACTGAAGCTTTCTTT.

The rearrangement uses TRBV6-1 and TRBJ1-2; D gene unclear. The CDR3 has 14 amino acids. The germline V and J ends were trimmed by 7 bases and 3 bases, with 15 bases remaining between them. CDR1 is MNHNS and CDR2 is SASEGT in the germline V gene. Here the CDR3 DNA reads TGTGCCAGCACCCCAACGGGGAGTCACTATGGCTACACCTTC. Encoded protein: CASTPTGSHYGYTF.

This clone is a singleton in its sample. CDR3 coding DNA: TGTGCCAGCACCAACCAGGGGGGGGCAGCGTTCGAGCAGTACTTC. This encodes CASTNQGGAAFEQYF. The rearrangement joins TRBV7-8 to TRBJ2-7; D may correspond to TRBD1 or TRBD2 (7 bases each). This CDR3 has 15 amino acids. V lost 7 bases, J lost 6 bases, and 22 bases lay in between. CDR1 SGHVS and CDR2 FQNEAQ come from the germline V gene.

V and J are TRBV27 and TRBJ2-5, with unresolved D. Germline CDR1 is MNHEY and CDR2 is SMNVEV (reference sequence). The ends were cut back, 5 bases at V and 7 bases at J, with 20 bases in the middle. CDR3 size: 15 residues. As DNA, the CDR3 is TGTGCCAGCAGTCAGACCGGGCGAGTCTCTGGGACCCAGTACTTC. Its protein product is CASSQTGRVSGTQYF.

The V call is TRBV6-5, the J call TRBJ2-1; perhaps TRBD1 as D (6 bases). The V end lost 4 bases, the J end lost 5 bases, and 15 bases lay between the germline ends. The CDR3 has 15 residues. The germline V gene has CDR1 MNHEY and CDR2 SVGAGI. The CDR3 reads CASSSPGQPNNEQFF. In nucleotides, the CDR3 is TGTGCCAGCAGTTCCCCGGGACAACCTAACAATGAGCAGTTCTTC.

This clone was counted only a few times. This chain joins TRBV7-8 and TRBJ1-6; D is uncertain. Germline V gives CDR1 SGHVS, CDR2 FQNEAQ. This CDR3 contains 16 residues. Trimming left V 0 bases short and J 3 bases short, with 9 bases between. CDR3 amino acids: CASSLAGGVYNSPLHF. As DNA, the CDR3 is TGTGCCAGCAGCTTAGCGGGAGGAGTCTATAATTCACCCCTCCACTTT. Full variable domain (outside the CDR3, taken from reference TRBV7-8 and TRBJ1-6): GAGVSQSPRYKVAKRGQDVALRCDPISGHVSLFWYQQALGQGPEFLTYFQNEAQLDKSGLPSDRFFAERPEGSVSTLKIQRTQQEDSAVYLCASSLAGGVYNSPLHFGNGTRLTVT.

The chain combines TRBV5-1 with TRBJ1-1; D is unresolved. Deletions cut 1 base from V and 2 bases from J, with 9 bases between. The CDR3 totals 14 residues. CDR1 is SGHRS and CDR2 is YFSETQ in the germline V gene. The CDR3 region has the DNA TGCGCCAGCAGCTTGACGGGGAGTAACACTGAAGCTTTCTTT. Translation gives CASSLTGSNTEAFF.

The J gene is TRBJ1-2, the V gene TRBV5-5; tentative D call: TRBD1 (5 bases). The germline V and J ends were trimmed by 1 base and 2 bases, with 6 bases remaining between them. Germline V gives CDR1 SGHKS, CDR2 YYEKEE (reference sequence). The CDR3 sequence is 13 residues long. The CDR3 bases are TGTGCCAGCAGCTTGCCAGGGAACTATGGCTACACCTTC. It specifies CASSLPGNYGYTF.

The CDR3 loop is CASTPTSSNTQYF. The DNA of the CDR3 is TGTGCCAGTACCCCCACCTCGAGCAATACGCAGTATTTT. The chain links TRBV19 to TRBJ2-3; D remains ambiguous. This CDR3 contains 13 residues. V gave up 7 bases and J gave up 7 bases, with 15 bases separating them. Germline loops: CDR1 LNHDA, CDR2 SQIVND (reference sequence). The full variable domain, completed using reference TRBV19 and TRBJ2-3, is DGGITQSPKYLFRKEGQNVTLSCEQNLNHDAMYWYRQDPGQGLRLIYYSQIVNDFQKGDIAEGYSVSREKKESFPLTVTSAQKNPTAFYLCASTPTSSNTQYFGPGTRLTVL.

CDR3 loop: CASTNRQTNEKLFF. In DNA form, the CDR3 reads TGTGCCAGCACCAATCGGCAAACTAATGAAAAACTGTTTTTT. This chain uses TRBV2 with TRBJ1-4; D is ambiguous. With 7 bases removed from V and 1 base from J, the gap between germline ends came to 10 bases. The germline V gene has CDR1 SNHLY and CDR2 FYNNEI. This CDR3 has 14 residues. Variable domain in full (rest from reference TRBV2 and TRBJ1-4): EPEVTQTPSHQVTQMGQEVILRCVPISNHLYFYWYRQILGQKVEFLVSFYNNEISEKSEIFDDQFSVERPDGSNFTLKIRSTKLEDSAMYFCASTNRQTNEKLFFGSGTQLSVL.

V usage is TRBV7-9 and J usage is TRBJ1-6; 8 bases fit TRBD1. After removal of 5 bases from V and 9 bases from J, the junction contained 6 bases not matched to a gene. Per the germline V gene, CDR1 is SEHNR and CDR2 is FQNEAQ (reference sequence). The CDR3 is made up of 14 amino acids. This chain's CDR3 is CASSPGQVRSPLHF. In DNA form, the CDR3 reads TGTGCCAGCAGCCCGGGACAGGTCCGTTCACCCCTCCACTTT.